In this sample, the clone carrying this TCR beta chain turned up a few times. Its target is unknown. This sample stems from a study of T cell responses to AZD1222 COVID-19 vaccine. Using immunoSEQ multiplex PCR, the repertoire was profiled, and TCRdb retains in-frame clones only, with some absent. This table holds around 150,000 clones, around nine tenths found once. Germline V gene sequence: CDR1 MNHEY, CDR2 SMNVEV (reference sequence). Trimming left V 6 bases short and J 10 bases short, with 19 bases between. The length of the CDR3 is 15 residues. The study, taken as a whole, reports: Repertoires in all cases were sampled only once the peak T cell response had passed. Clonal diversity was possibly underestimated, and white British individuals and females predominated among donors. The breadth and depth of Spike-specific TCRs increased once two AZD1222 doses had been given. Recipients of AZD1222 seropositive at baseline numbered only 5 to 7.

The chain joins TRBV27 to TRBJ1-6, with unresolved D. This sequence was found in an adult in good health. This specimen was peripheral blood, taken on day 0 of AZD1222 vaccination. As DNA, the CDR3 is TGTGCCAGCAGGGGGATCCGACAAGAAAGGTCACCCCTCCACTTT. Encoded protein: CASRGIRQERSPLHF.